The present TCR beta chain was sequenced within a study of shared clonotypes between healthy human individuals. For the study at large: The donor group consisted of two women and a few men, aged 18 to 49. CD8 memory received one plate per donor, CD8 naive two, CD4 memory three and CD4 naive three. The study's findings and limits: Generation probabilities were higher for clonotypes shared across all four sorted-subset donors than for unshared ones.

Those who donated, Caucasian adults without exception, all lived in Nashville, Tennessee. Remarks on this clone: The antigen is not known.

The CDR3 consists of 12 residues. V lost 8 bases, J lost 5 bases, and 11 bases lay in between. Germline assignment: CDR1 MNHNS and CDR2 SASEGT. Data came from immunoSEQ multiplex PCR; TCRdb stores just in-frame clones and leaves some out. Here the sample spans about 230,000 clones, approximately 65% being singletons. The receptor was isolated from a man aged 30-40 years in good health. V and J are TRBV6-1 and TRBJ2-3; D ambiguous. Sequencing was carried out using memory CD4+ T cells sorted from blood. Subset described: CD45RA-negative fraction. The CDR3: CASLEVGDTQYF. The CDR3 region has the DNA TGTGCCAGCTTAGAGGTGGGAGATACGCAGTATTTT.